The TCR beta chain under discussion was sequenced for a study of cytomegalovirus exposure and HLA in healthy donors. PCR employed 60 Vbeta and 13 Jbeta primers. Clones were sequenced by immunoSEQ multiplex PCR, and TCRdb holds only the in-frame ones, with some missing. The data show some 190,000 clones, with 70% to 75% seen just once and approximately 3.1% held by the top ten. The CDR3 runs to 12 residues. The V gene end was trimmed by 5 bases and the J gene end by 11 bases; junction bases not matched to a gene: 8. Germline V lookup: CDR1 SNHLY, CDR2 FYNNEI. The receptor was derived from a woman aged 25 to 39 in good health and CMV-seropositive. The chain is built from TRBV2 and TRBJ2-5; 7 nucleotides line up with TRBD2. Sequences were obtained from PBMCs. CDR3 protein: CASSPTRGWQYF. In nucleotides, the CDR3 is TGTGCCAGCAGTCCAACGCGGGGGTGGCAGTACTTC. Full variable domain (rest looked up from reference TRBV2 and TRBJ2-5): EPEVTQTPSHQVTQMGQEVILRCVPISNHLYFYWYRQILGQKVEFLVSFYNNEISEKSEIFDDQFSVERPDGSNFTLKIRSTKLEDSAMYFCASSPTRGWQYFGPGTRLLVL.